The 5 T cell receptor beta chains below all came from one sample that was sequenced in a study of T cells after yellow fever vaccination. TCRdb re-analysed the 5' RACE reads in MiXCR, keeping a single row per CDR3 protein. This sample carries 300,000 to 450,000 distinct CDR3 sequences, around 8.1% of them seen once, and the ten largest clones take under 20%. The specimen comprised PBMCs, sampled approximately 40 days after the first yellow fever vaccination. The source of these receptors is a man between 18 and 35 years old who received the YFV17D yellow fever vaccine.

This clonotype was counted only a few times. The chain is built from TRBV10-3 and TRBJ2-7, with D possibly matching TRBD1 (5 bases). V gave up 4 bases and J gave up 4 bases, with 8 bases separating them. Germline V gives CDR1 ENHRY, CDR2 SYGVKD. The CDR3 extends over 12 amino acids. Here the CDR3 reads CAISGAGYEQYV. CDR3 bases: TGTGCCATCAGTGGCGCAGGGTACGAGCAGTACGTC.

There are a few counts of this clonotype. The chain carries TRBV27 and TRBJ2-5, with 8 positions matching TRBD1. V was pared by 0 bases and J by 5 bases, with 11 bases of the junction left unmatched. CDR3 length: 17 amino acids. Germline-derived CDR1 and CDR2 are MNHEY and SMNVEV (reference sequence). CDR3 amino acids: CASSLSRGRGAGETQYF. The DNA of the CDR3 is TGTGCCAGCAGTTTATCCAGGGGGCGCGGGGCGGGGGAGACCCAGTACTTC.

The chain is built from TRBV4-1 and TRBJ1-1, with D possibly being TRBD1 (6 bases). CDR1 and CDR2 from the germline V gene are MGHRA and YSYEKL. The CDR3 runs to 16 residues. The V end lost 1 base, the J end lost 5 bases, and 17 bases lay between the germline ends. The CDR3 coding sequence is TGCGCCAGCAGCCAAGGGTTCCAGGGGCCGCGGACTGAAGCTTTCTTT. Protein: CASSQGFQGPRTEAFF.

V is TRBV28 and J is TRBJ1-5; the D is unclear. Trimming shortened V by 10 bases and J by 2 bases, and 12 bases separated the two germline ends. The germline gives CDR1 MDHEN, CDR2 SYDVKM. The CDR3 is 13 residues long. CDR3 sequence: CAITEYRNQPQHF. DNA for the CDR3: TGTGCCATCACAGAGTACCGCAATCAGCCCCAGCATTTT.

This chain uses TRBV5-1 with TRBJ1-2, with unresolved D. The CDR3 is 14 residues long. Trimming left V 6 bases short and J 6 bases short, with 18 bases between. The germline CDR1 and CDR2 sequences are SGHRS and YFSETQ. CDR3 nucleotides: TGCGCCAGCACTTCACCGGGCCGCCCCGATGGCTACACCTTC. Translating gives CASTSPGRPDGYTF.